A single sample gave rise to the 16 T cell receptor beta chains below, sequenced in a study of CD8 T cells in Susac syndrome. The RNA, about 0.45 to 1 ug, was put through reverse transcription using random hexamers. TCRdb reanalysed the immunoSEQ multiplex PCR reads using MiXCR and keeps one entry per CDR3 protein. The sample includes around 170,000 distinct CDR3 sequences, roughly 95% of them seen just once. The sequenced sample consisted of CD4+ T cells from PBMCs. The receptors shown here come from a human donor with Susac syndrome.

CDR3 coding DNA: TGTGCCAGCAGGTCCAGGGTTAGGGCTCAGCCCCAGCATTTT. This sequence encodes CASRSRVRAQPQHF. V gene TRBV27 combines with J gene TRBJ1-5, with D perhaps TRBD1 (5 bases). Trimming took 6 bases from V and 6 from J, leaving 15 bases between them. CDR1 and CDR2 from the germline V gene are MNHEY and SMNVEV (reference sequence). The CDR3 sequence is 14 residues long.

The rearrangement joins TRBV30 to TRBJ2-1, with 14 bases identical to TRBD2. The CDR3 is made up of 13 amino acids. V dropped 5 bases and J dropped 10; count of bases not matched to a gene: 4. The germline V gene encodes CDR1 GTSNPN and CDR2 SVGIG (reference sequence). CDR3 in amino acids: CAWGLAGGQEQFF. The CDR3 DNA reads TGTGCCTGGGGACTAGCGGGAGGACAGGAGCAGTTCTTC. Full variable domain (outside the CDR3, taken from reference TRBV30 and TRBJ2-1): SQTIHQWPATLVQPVGSPLSLECTVEGTSNPNLYWYRQAAGRGLQLLFYSVGIGQISSEVPQNLSASRPQDRQFILSSKKLLLSDSGFYLCAWGLAGGQEQFFGPGTRLTVL.

The V and J genes are TRBV27 and TRBJ2-5, with TRBD1 matching over 9 bases. J was trimmed by 5 bases and V by 5 bases; bases with no gene match: 9. From germline, CDR1 is MNHEY and CDR2 SMNVEV (reference sequence). The CDR3 is made up of 15 amino acids. CDR3 in DNA: TGTGCCAGCAGTCGGGGGACAGGGAAGACGGAGACCCAGTACTTC. Protein: CASSRGTGKTETQYF.

J is TRBJ1-2 and V is TRBV29-1; D not resolved. Germline V gene data show CDR1 as SQVTM and CDR2 as ANQGSEA. This CDR3 has 12 amino acids. V dropped 6 bases and J dropped 0 bases, with 8 bases sitting between them. CDR3 region: CSVGSTNYGYTF. CDR3 DNA: TGCAGCGTCGGATCCACTAACTATGGCTACACCTTC.

There are a few counts of this clonotype. The chain couples TRBV28 to TRBJ2-3, with TRBD1 matching 9 bases. V gave up 5 bases and J gave up 1 base; unmatched junction bases: 1. The CDR3 has 14 residues. The germline gives CDR1 MDHEN, CDR2 SYDVKM. CDR3 DNA sequence: TGTGCCAGCAGTCGGACAGGGGGCACAGATACGCAGTATTTT. Translated, it gives CASSRTGGTDTQYF.

The CDR3: CASSFPAGGDGKQYF. The CDR3 DNA reads as TGTGCCAGCAGTTTCCCCGCGGGGGGTGACGGGAAGCAGTACTTC. The chain links TRBV28 to TRBJ2-7, with TRBD2 matching over 8 bases. The V gene's germline CDR1 is MDHEN and CDR2 SYDVKM. V gave up 3 bases and J gave up 8 bases; unmatched junction bases: 12. This CDR3 region has 15 residues.

The rearrangement links TRBV9 to TRBJ2-3; 13 nucleotides agree with TRBD2. Germline trimming cut 2 bases from V and 4 bases from J; bases unmatched to any gene: 1. Germline V gene sequence: CDR1 SGDLS, CDR2 YYNGEE. This CDR3 region has 15 residues. The CDR3 nucleotides read TGTGCCAGCAGCGTGGGACTAGCGGGGCCAGATACGCAGTATTTT. It is translated as CASSVGLAGPDTQYF.

This clonotype showed up just once. The chain has TRBV28 and TRBJ2-1; D remains ambiguous. V lost 6 bases, J lost 6 bases, and 15 bases lay in between. This CDR3 contains 14 residues. CDR1 and CDR2 (germline): MDHEN, SYDVKM. Here the CDR3 reads CASSLHPLSNEQFF. Here the CDR3 DNA reads TGTGCCAGCAGCCTACACCCCCTCTCCAATGAGCAGTTCTTC.

This chain joins TRBV15 and TRBJ2-2; 8 bases are shared with TRBD1. The CDR3 is 17 amino acids. CDR1 and CDR2 from the germline V gene are LNHNV and YYDKDF (reference sequence). Losses at the gene ends were 3 bases for V and 6 bases for J; bases not matched to a gene: 12. CDR3 loop: CATSSPRDRLYPGELFF. CDR3 nucleotides: TGTGCCACCAGCAGTCCACGGGACAGGTTATACCCCGGGGAGCTGTTTTTT.

The chain employs TRBV7-8 and TRBJ2-4; D remains ambiguous. The CDR3 covers 15 residues. Germline CDR1 is SGHVS and CDR2 is FQNEAQ. V lost 5 bases, J lost 0 bases, and 11 bases lay in between. The CDR3 DNA sequence: TGTGCCAGCAGCCCTAGTCGTCTAGCCAAAAACATTCAGTACTTC. Its protein product is CASSPSRLAKNIQYF.

This chain connects TRBV20-1 to TRBJ1-4, with 9 bases that match TRBD1. CDR1 DFQATT and CDR2 SNEGSKA come from the germline V gene (reference sequence). The CDR3 length is 15 residues. The J segment lost 4 bases and the V segment lost 5 bases, leaving 8 bases of the junction unmatched. DNA for the CDR3: TGCAGTGCTTCTAACAGGGGGCGGATTAATGAAAAACTGTTTTTT. This gives the protein CSASNRGRINEKLFF.

The rearrangement uses TRBV30 and TRBJ2-2; no reliable D call. The V end was cut by 4 bases, the J end by 4 bases, with 10 bases between. Germline V gives CDR1 GTSNPN, CDR2 SVGIG (reference sequence). This CDR3 region has 13 residues. The chain's CDR3 is CAWNIGVTGELFF. CDR3 nucleotide sequence: TGTGCCTGGAATATCGGTGTCACCGGGGAGCTGTTTTTT.

This rearrangement joins TRBV20-1 to TRBJ2-7; D is possibly TRBD1 (6 bases). V was pared by 7 bases and J by 4 bases, with 11 bases between. From germline, CDR1 is DFQATT and CDR2 SNEGSKA (reference sequence). The CDR3 runs 11 residues. CDR3 nucleotides: TGCAGTGGTGGACAGATTTACGAGCAGTACTTC. Translation gives CSGGQIYEQYF.

The V gene is TRBV5-4, the J gene TRBJ2-3; TRBD1 might be the D (6 bases). V was cut by 0 bases and J by 3 bases, with 11 bases left in between. The CDR3 runs to 15 residues. Looked up from germline, CDR1 is SGHNT and CDR2 is YYREEE (reference sequence). CDR3 in amino acids: CASSLGTVGTDTQYF. CDR3 nucleotides: TGTGCCAGCAGCTTGGGGACAGTGGGAACAGATACGCAGTATTTT.

The chain combines TRBV14 with TRBJ1-6, with unresolved D. This CDR3 is 16 amino acids long. Germline-derived CDR1 and CDR2 are SGHDN and FVKESK. Trimming cost V 1 base and J 9 bases, with 16 bases left between them. In DNA, the CDR3 is TGTGCCAGCAGCCAAGGACATATTGGGGAAGGTTCACCCCTCCACTTT. Its protein product is CASSQGHIGEGSPLHF.

The chain joins TRBV9 to TRBJ1-2, with D possibly TRBD1 on 6 matching bases. V dropped 3 bases and J dropped 1 base, with 19 bases sitting between them. The CDR3 runs to 17 residues. The germline CDR1 and CDR2 sequences are SGDLS and YYNGEE. The CDR3 nucleotides are TGTGCCAGCAGCGCCCACCCAAACAGGGACATTAACTATGGCTACACCTTC. As protein: CASSAHPNRDINYGYTF.